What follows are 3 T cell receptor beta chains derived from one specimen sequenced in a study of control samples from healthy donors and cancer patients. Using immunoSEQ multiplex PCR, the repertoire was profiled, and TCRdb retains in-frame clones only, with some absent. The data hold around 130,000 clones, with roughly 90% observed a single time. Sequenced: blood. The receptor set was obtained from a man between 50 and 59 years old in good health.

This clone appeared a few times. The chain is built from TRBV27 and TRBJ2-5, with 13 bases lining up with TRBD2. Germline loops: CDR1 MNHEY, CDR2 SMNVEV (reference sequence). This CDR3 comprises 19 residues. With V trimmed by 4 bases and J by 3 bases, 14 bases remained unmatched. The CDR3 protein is CASSSLLHLGLAGEETQYF. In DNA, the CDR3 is TGTGCCAGCAGTTCCCTCCTTCACCTTGGACTAGCGGGGGAAGAGACCCAGTACTTC.

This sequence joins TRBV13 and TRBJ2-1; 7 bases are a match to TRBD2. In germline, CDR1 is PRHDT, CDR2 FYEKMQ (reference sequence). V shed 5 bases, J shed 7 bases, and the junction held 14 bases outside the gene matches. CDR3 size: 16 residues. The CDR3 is CASSPLGLRGVNEQFF. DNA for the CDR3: TGTGCCAGCAGCCCATTGGGACTCCGGGGGGTTAATGAGCAGTTCTTC. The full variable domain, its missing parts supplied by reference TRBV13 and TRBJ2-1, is AAGVIQSPRHLIKEKRETATLKCYPIPRHDTVYWYQQGPGQDPQFLISFYEKMQSDKGSIPDRFSAQQFSDYHSELNMSSLELGDSALYFCASSPLGLRGVNEQFFGPGTRLTVL.

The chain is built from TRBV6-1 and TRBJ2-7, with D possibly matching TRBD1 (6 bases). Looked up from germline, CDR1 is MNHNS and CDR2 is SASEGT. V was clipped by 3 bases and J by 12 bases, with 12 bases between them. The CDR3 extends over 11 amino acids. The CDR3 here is CASSDRDKLYF. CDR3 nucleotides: TGTGCCAGCAGTGACAGGGACAAGTTGTACTTC.